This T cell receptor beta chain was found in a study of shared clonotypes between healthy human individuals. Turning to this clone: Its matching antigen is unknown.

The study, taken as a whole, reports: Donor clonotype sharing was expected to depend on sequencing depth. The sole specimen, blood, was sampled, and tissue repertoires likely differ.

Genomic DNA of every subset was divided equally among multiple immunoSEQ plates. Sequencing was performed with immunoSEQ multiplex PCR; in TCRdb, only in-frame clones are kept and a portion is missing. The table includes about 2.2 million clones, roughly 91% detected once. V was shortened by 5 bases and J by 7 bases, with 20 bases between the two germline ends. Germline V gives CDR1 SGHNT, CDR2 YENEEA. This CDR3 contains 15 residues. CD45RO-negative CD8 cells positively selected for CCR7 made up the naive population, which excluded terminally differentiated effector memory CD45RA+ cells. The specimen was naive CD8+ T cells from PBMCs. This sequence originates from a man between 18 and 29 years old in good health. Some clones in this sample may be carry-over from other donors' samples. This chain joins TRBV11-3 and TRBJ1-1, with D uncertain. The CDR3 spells CASSPSDGREDEAFF. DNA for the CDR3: TGTGCCAGCAGCCCATCCGACGGGAGAGAGGATGAAGCTTTCTTT.